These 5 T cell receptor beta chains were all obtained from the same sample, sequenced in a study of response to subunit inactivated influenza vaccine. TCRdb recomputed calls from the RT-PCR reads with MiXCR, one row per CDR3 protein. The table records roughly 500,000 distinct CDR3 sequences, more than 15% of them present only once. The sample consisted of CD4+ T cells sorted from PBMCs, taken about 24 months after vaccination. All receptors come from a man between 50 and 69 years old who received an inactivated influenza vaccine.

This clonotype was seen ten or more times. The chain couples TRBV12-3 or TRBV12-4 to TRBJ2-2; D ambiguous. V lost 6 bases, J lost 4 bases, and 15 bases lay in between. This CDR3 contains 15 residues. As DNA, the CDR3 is TGTGCCAGCAGGCTACATGACTCCTTCACCGGGGAGCTGTTTTTT. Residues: CASRLHDSFTGELFF.

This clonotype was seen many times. CDR3 sequence reads: CASSETGGSYNEQFF. As DNA, the CDR3 is TGTGCCAGCAGTGAGACAGGTGGCTCCTACAATGAGCAGTTCTTC. The chain carries TRBV12-3 or TRBV12-4 and TRBJ2-1; a possible D gene is TRBD1 (6 bases). CDR3 length: 15 amino acids. V was pared by 5 bases and J by 0 bases, with 11 bases between.

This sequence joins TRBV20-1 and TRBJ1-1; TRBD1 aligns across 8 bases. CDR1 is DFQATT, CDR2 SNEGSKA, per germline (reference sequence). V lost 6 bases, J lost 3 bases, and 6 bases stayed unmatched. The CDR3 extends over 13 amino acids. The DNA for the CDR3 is TGCAGTGCCAACCGGGACAGGCACACTGAAGCTTTCTTT. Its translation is CSANRDRHTEAFF.

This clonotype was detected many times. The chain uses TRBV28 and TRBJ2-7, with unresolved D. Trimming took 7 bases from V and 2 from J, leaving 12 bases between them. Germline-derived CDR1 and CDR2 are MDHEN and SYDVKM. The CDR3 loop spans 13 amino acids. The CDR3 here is CASTASQTYEQYF. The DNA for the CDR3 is TGTGCCAGCACCGCCTCCCAAACCTACGAGCAGTACTTC.

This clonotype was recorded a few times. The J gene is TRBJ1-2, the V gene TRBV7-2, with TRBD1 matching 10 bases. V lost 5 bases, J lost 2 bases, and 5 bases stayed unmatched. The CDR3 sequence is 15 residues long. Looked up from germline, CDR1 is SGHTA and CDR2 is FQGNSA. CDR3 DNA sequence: TGTGCCAGCAGCCGGGGACAGGGGTTGAACTATGGCTACACCTTC. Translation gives CASSRGQGLNYGYTF.